A single sample is the source of the 16 T cell receptor beta chains below, sequenced in a study of follicular helper T cells after annual influenza vaccination. The data were produced by immunoSEQ multiplex PCR, yet TCRdb's version contains in-frame clones alone and is incomplete. In the table there are 12,000 to 15,000 clones, roughly 84% of which are singletons. Described time point: 2014-2015 season, 7 days after vaccination. The source was CXCR5+ CD38- circulating T follicular helper cells from blood, collected 7 days after influenza vaccination. The sample's subset: circulating Tfh, non-naive CD4+CXCR5+PD-1+ (ICOS+CD38+ or ICOS-CD38-). Receptors originate from an adult who received the influenza vaccine.

V gene TRBV18 combines with J gene TRBJ2-3; possible D gene TRBD2, 6 bases. CDR1 KGHSH and CDR2 LQKENI come from the germline V gene. This CDR3 has 16 amino acids. V shed 3 bases and J shed 4 bases, with 17 bases lying between them. The CDR3 protein is CASSPKGGISADTQYF. CDR3 sequence (DNA): TGTGCCAGCTCACCCAAAGGAGGGATATCGGCAGATACGCAGTATTTT.

The rearrangement joins TRBV28 to TRBJ1-5; the D gene is possibly TRBD1 (6 bases). The CDR3 extends over 14 amino acids. Germline values: CDR1 MDHEN, CDR2 SYDVKM. The V and J ends lost 3 bases and 7 bases respectively, with 13 bases between them. CDR3: CASSFLGGHQPQHF. CDR3 coding DNA: TGTGCCAGCAGTTTTTTAGGGGGACACCAGCCCCAGCATTTT.

V usage is TRBV6-5 and J usage is TRBJ2-7, with TRBD2 matching 8 bases. The V gene end was trimmed by 5 bases and the J gene end by 0 bases; junction bases not matched to a gene: 3. In germline, CDR1 is MNHEY, CDR2 SVGAGI. CDR3 length: 14 residues. Here the CDR3 reads CASSRAGASYEQYF. In nucleotides, the CDR3 is TGTGCCAGCAGTAGAGCGGGAGCCTCCTACGAGCAGTACTTC.

V is TRBV5-1 and J is TRBJ2-2; TRBD1 matches at 7 bases. The length of the CDR3 is 14 residues. V was pared by 4 bases and J by 6 bases, with 6 bases of the junction left unmatched. Germline V gene lookup returns CDR1 SGHRS and CDR2 YFSETQ. CDR3 in amino acids: CASSQDQGAGELFF. The CDR3 coding sequence is TGCGCCAGCAGCCAGGACCAGGGGGCCGGGGAGCTGTTTTTT.

The rearrangement joins TRBV7-8 to TRBJ2-1; 8 bases map to TRBD2. The CDR3 loop spans 13 amino acids. V was clipped by 6 bases and J by 8 bases; unmatched bases: 6. Germline V CDR1 and CDR2: SGHVS, FQNEAQ. The CDR3 spells CASRVSGNYEQFF. CDR3 nucleotide sequence: TGTGCCAGCAGGGTTAGCGGGAACTATGAGCAGTTCTTC. The variable domain in full, with the rest retrieved from reference TRBV7-8 and TRBJ2-1, is GAGVSQSPRYKVAKRGQDVALRCDPISGHVSLFWYQQALGQGPEFLTYFQNEAQLDKSGLPSDRFFAERPEGSVSTLKIQRTQQEDSAVYLCASRVSGNYEQFFGPGTRLTVL.

The chain couples TRBV6-5 to TRBJ1-5; 8 bases line up with TRBD1. Germline CDR1 MNHEY, CDR2 SVGAGI. The V segment lost 5 bases and the J segment 4 bases; nucleotides outside the gene matches: 4. This CDR3 has 14 residues. CDR3 in DNA: TGTGCCAGCAGTGGCGACAGGGGTAATCAGCCCCAGCATTTT. Its protein product is CASSGDRGNQPQHF.

The rearrangement links TRBV29-1 to TRBJ1-5, with D possibly TRBD1 on 6 matching bases. CDR3 length equals 12 residues. Trimming took 6 bases from V and 4 from J, leaving 10 bases between them. Germline CDR1 reads SQVTM; CDR2 reads ANQGSEA. The CDR3 spells CSVGGSNQPQHF. For the CDR3, the DNA is TGCAGCGTAGGGGGTAGTAATCAGCCCCAGCATTTT.

This clone was detected a few times. CDR3 in amino acids: CASSKDSGYEQYF. In nucleotides, the CDR3 is TGTGCCAGCAGCAAGGACTCGGGCTACGAGCAGTACTTC. This rearrangement joins TRBV9 to TRBJ2-7; tentatively, D is TRBD2 (5 bases). The CDR3 has 13 amino acids. The V end was cut by 4 bases, the J end by 3 bases, with 11 bases between. Germline assignment: CDR1 SGDLS and CDR2 YYNGEE.

The rearrangement links TRBV28 to TRBJ2-1; 13 bases line up with TRBD2. The germline CDR1 and CDR2 sequences are MDHEN and SYDVKM. CDR3 size: 16 residues. V was clipped by 10 bases and J by 0 bases; unmatched bases: 6. CDR3: CAIGTSGEISYNEQFF. Here the CDR3 DNA reads TGTGCCATCGGGACTAGCGGGGAAATCTCCTACAATGAGCAGTTCTTC.

This clone was seen only once. The CDR3 sequence is CASSEAGGTDTQYF. In DNA form, the CDR3 reads TGTGCCAGCAGTGAAGCGGGGGGGACAGATACGCAGTATTTT. The rearrangement joins TRBV6-4 to TRBJ2-3; 10 nucleotides line up with TRBD2. This CDR3 comprises 14 residues. Germline values: CDR1 MRHNA, CDR2 SNTAGT. Trimming cost V 3 bases and J 3 bases; bases outside gene matches: 0.

The rearrangement joins TRBV14 to TRBJ2-3, with TRBD2 identical over 10 bases. Losses at the gene ends were 4 bases for V and 4 bases for J; bases not matched to a gene: 8. CDR1 and CDR2 from the germline V gene are SGHDN and FVKESK. The CDR3 runs to 16 residues. The CDR3 DNA sequence: TGTGCCAGCAGCCCTAGTCTAGCGGGAGTTTCAGATACGCAGTATTTT. As protein: CASSPSLAGVSDTQYF.

This rearrangement joins TRBV10-3 to TRBJ1-6; TRBD1 is a possible D gene (5 bases). The CDR3 is 12 amino acids. Trimming shortened V by 10 bases and J by 9 bases, and 13 bases separated the two germline ends. From germline, CDR1 is ENHRY and CDR2 SYGVKD. The CDR3 loop reads CATGGSGSPLHF. Written as DNA, the CDR3 is TGTGCCACTGGGGGGTCGGGTTCACCCCTCCACTTT.

V usage is TRBV5-4 and J usage is TRBJ2-7, with 7 bases that match TRBD2. This CDR3 contains 15 residues. Trimming took 0 bases from V and 0 from J; bases not matched to a gene: 3. CDR1 and CDR2 (germline): SGHNT, YYREEE (reference sequence). The CDR3 loop reads CASSLAGRSSYEQYF. The CDR3 nucleotides are TGTGCCAGCAGCTTGGCCGGGAGGAGCTCCTACGAGCAGTACTTC.

This clone has only a few counts. The V and J genes are TRBV5-1 and TRBJ2-1, with 10 positions matching TRBD2. CDR1 is SGHRS, CDR2 YFSETQ, per germline. With V trimmed by 3 bases and J by 10 bases, 13 bases remained unmatched. The CDR3 runs to 16 residues. The CDR3 DNA follows: TGCGCCAGCAGCTGGGCCCCAGCGGGAGGGCCACAGGAGCAGTTCTTC. Translating it yields CASSWAPAGGPQEQFF.

As for this clone: Other DNA sequences within the sample encode an identical CDR3. The CDR3, as DNA: TGTGCCAGCAGTGGGTTAGCGGGAAGGTCAGATACGCAGTATTTT. Protein product: CASSGLAGRSDTQYF. V is TRBV2 and J is TRBJ2-3, with 8 bases identical to TRBD2. The trim removed 4 bases at V and 4 bases at J, leaving 7 bases unmatched. From germline, CDR1 is SNHLY and CDR2 FYNNEI. This CDR3 is built from 15 residues.

A few counts support this clone. The chain has TRBV6-4 and TRBJ1-2; 9 bases agree with TRBD1. The germline gives CDR1 MRHNA, CDR2 SNTAGT. V was pared by 7 bases and J by 6 bases, with 6 bases of the junction left unmatched. The CDR3 contains 13 residues. The CDR3 loop is CASNMGQGDGYTF. The CDR3 nucleotides are TGTGCCAGCAACATGGGACAGGGTGATGGCTACACCTTC.